The 25 T cell receptor beta chains listed next were all sequenced from one sample in a study of PD-1 blockade in classical Hodgkin lymphoma. All patients experienced relapse after autologous stem cell transplantation, and brentuximab vedotin exposure was variable. Method: immunoSEQ multiplex PCR; TCRdb's copy keeps in-frame clones and lacks some. The repertoire consists of more than 90,000 clones, with about four fifths occurring once and the leading ten covering roughly 15%. The sequenced sample was peripheral blood mononuclear cells (PBMCs), obtained before the second cycle of nivolumab. These receptor sequences come from a human donor with classical Hodgkin lymphoma.

In this sample, this clone turned up once. This sequence joins TRBV19 and TRBJ2-1; the D gene is possibly TRBD2 (5 bases). The germline CDR1 and CDR2 sequences are LNHDA and SQIVND (reference sequence). The CDR3 runs 16 residues. Trimming removed 5 bases from V and 9 bases from J, with 23 bases in between. The CDR3 nucleotides are TGTGCCAGTAGTGGACTTGGAGTGACATACGGTGGTGAGCAGTTCTTC. Translation gives CASSGLGVTYGGEQFF.

This clone was counted once. The chain has TRBV5-1 and TRBJ2-7; 8 nucleotides match TRBD2. The CDR3 is made up of 14 amino acids. The V and J ends lost 4 bases and 4 bases, in that order; junction bases with no gene match: 7. CDR1 and CDR2 (germline): SGHRS, YFSETQ. The CDR3 loop reads CASSQAGVEYEQYF. The CDR3 DNA is TGCGCCAGCAGCCAAGCGGGAGTCGAGTACGAGCAGTACTTC.

V gene TRBV7-2 combines with J gene TRBJ2-1; D is possibly TRBD1 or TRBD2 (5 bases each). V shed 2 bases and J shed 2 bases, with 13 bases lying between them. This CDR3 has 16 amino acids. Germline CDR1 is SGHTA and CDR2 is FQGNSA. CDR3 coding DNA: TGTGCCAGCAGCTTACAGGGTCGAGCGGCCTACAATGAGCAGTTCTTC. Encoded protein: CASSLQGRAAYNEQFF.

The genes are TRBV19 and TRBJ1-2; 7 bases agree with TRBD1. CDR1 is LNHDA, CDR2 SQIVND, per germline (reference sequence). The CDR3 is made up of 14 amino acids. V shed 4 bases, J shed 7 bases, and the junction held 9 bases outside the gene matches. In DNA, the CDR3 is TGTGCCAGTAGTACCTTCGGGACAGAAGTTGGCTACACCTTC. Its translation: CASSTFGTEVGYTF.

The V call is TRBV19, the J call TRBJ2-3, with D possibly matching TRBD2 (5 bases). V was clipped by 2 bases and J by 6 bases, with 9 bases between them. CDR1 is LNHDA, CDR2 SQIVND, per germline (reference sequence). This CDR3 region has 13 residues. CDR3 DNA: TGTGCCAGTAGTATATACGGGGTGGATACGCAGTATTTT. Translated: CASSIYGVDTQYF.

V and J are TRBV28 and TRBJ2-4; 9 nucleotides agree with TRBD1. The CDR3 length is 15 residues. The ends lost 6 bases at V and 3 bases at J; junction bases unmatched: 6. Germline V gene sequence: CDR1 MDHEN, CDR2 SYDVKM. The CDR3 loop is CASREGQGGKNIQYF. DNA of the CDR3: TGTGCCAGCAGGGAGGGACAGGGCGGCAAAAACATTCAGTACTTC.

The chain combines TRBV21-1 with TRBJ2-7; the table names TRBD2, a call not compared with the DNA. TRBV21-1 is a listed pseudogene. The CDR3 is 16 amino acids. CDR3 DNA sequence: TGTGCCAGCAGCAAATCGGGGGGGCGCTTGCGATGCGGCCAGTACTTC. It is translated as CASSKSGGRLRCGQYF.

The chain links TRBV18 to TRBJ1-1; tentatively, D is TRBD1 (5 bases). V lost 6 bases and J 2 bases, leaving 19 bases between the germline ends. The germline gives CDR1 KGHSH, CDR2 LQKENI. The CDR3 loop spans 16 amino acids. The DNA for the CDR3 is TGTGCCAGCTCCCTAAAGGGAGGGGCCTCTAACACTGAAGCTTTCTTT. Protein product: CASSLKGGASNTEAFF.

The rearrangement uses TRBV7-9 and TRBJ1-1; D not resolved. CDR1 is SEHNR, CDR2 FQNEAQ, per germline (reference sequence). CDR3 size: 11 residues. Trimming pared 2 bases from V and 10 bases from J, leaving 8 bases between. In DNA form, the CDR3 reads TGTGCCAGCAGCTTAAACGTGGGAGCTTTCTTT. Its protein is CASSLNVGAFF.

This clone was recorded only once. CDR3 DNA sequence: TGTGCCAGCAGTTCCCCCACCCGGCCGACCCAGTACTTC. Amino acids: CASSSPTRPTQYF. The V call is TRBV6-5, the J call TRBJ2-5, with D hard to call. The ends were cut back, 4 bases at V and 7 bases at J, with 13 bases in the middle. The germline CDR1 and CDR2 sequences are MNHEY and SVGAGI. CDR3 length equals 13 residues.

This chain connects TRBV29-1 to TRBJ2-2; perhaps TRBD2 as D (6 bases). The CDR3 contains 18 residues. The V end lost 7 bases, the J end lost 0 bases, and 24 bases lay between the germline ends. Germline CDR1 SQVTM, CDR2 ANQGSEA. The CDR3 DNA sequence: TGCAGCGCCCGACCCTGGGGAGTAGCGGACTCGAACACCGGGGAGCTGTTTTTT. Protein sequence: CSARPWGVADSNTGELFF.

This chain uses TRBV27 with TRBJ2-7; 14 bases fit TRBD2. Germline CDR1 MNHEY, CDR2 SMNVEV (reference sequence). J was trimmed by 7 bases and V by 5 bases; bases with no gene match: 19. The CDR3 runs 19 residues. The CDR3 DNA reads TGTGCCAGCAGTCCTATAAAAGTCCCCTGGAGACTAGCGGGAGGGGAGCAGTACTTC. It encodes CASSPIKVPWRLAGGEQYF.

This chain links TRBV13 with TRBJ2-3; D may be TRBD1 (6 bases). Per germline, CDR1 PRHDT and CDR2 FYEKMQ (reference sequence). The CDR3 is 13 amino acids. Trimming stripped 1 base from V and 5 bases from J, with 7 bases between. CDR3 nucleotides: TGTGCCAGCAGCTTAGTAGGGGGAGATACGCAGTATTTT. Translated, it gives CASSLVGGDTQYF.

This chain joins TRBV14 and TRBJ2-3; 11 bases agree with TRBD2. This CDR3 is built from 16 residues. The germline CDR1 and CDR2 sequences are SGHDN and FVKESK. J gave up 5 bases and V 0 bases, and 4 bases lay outside the gene matches. CDR3 nucleotides: TGTGCCAGCAGCCAAGAGATGCTAGCGGGAGGAGATACGCAGTATTTT. Encoded protein: CASSQEMLAGGDTQYF. The full variable domain, its missing parts supplied by reference TRBV14 and TRBJ2-3, is EAGVTQFPSHSVIEKGQTVTLRCDPISGHDNLYWYRRVMGKEIKFLLHFVKESKQDESGMPNNRFLAERTGGTYSTLKVQPAELEDSGVYFCASSQEMLAGGDTQYFGPGTRLTVL.

This clone was picked up one time. The chain has TRBV11-3 and TRBJ2-1; 7 bases agree with TRBD1. Germline V lookup: CDR1 SGHNT, CDR2 YENEEA. The CDR3 has 13 residues. Germline trimming cut 4 bases from V and 10 bases from J; bases unmatched to any gene: 7. Here the CDR3 reads CASSYNRGGEQFF. DNA for the CDR3: TGTGCCAGCAGCTATAACAGGGGTGGGGAGCAGTTCTTC.

This chain uses TRBV5-1 with TRBJ2-7, with 13 bases identical to TRBD2. The CDR3 is 17 amino acids. Germline V gives CDR1 SGHRS, CDR2 YFSETQ. V shed 4 bases, J shed 7 bases, and the junction held 14 bases outside the gene matches. This chain's CDR3 is CASSRAGTSGAAGEQYF. The CDR3 DNA is TGCGCCAGCAGCAGAGCCGGGACTAGCGGGGCGGCGGGGGAGCAGTACTTC.

This clone was seen more than once but under ten times. This chain joins TRBV2 and TRBJ2-1, with TRBD2 as a possible D gene (6 bases). The CDR3 is made up of 16 amino acids. Trimming stripped 5 bases from V and 10 bases from J, with 24 bases between. Germline CDR1 is SNHLY and CDR2 is FYNNEI. For the CDR3, the DNA is TGTGCCAGCAGTTGGCTAGCGCCCAGCAAAGGGGAAGAGCAGTTCTTC. Translation: CASSWLAPSKGEEQFF.

The chain has TRBV27 and TRBJ2-7; tentative D call: TRBD2 (5 bases). Trimming stripped 6 bases from V and 4 bases from J, with 19 bases between. This CDR3 is built from 15 residues. CDR1 is MNHEY, CDR2 SMNVEV, per germline (reference sequence). CDR3 sequence: CASSPPAGSEYEQYF. CDR3 nucleotides: TGTGCCAGCAGCCCGCCGGCTGGGAGCGAGTACGAGCAGTACTTC.

The genes are TRBV6-5 and TRBJ1-5, with D possibly TRBD1 on 6 matching bases. CDR1 is MNHEY, CDR2 SVGAGI, per germline. The ends were cut back, 6 bases at V and 3 bases at J, with 9 bases in the middle. This CDR3 comprises 13 residues. The CDR3 bases are TGTGCCAGCAGACGACAGGACAATCAGCCCCAGCATTTT. Translation: CASRRQDNQPQHF.

The chain carries TRBV10-1 and TRBJ2-7; TRBD2 matches at 8 bases. Germline CDR1 reads WNHNN; CDR2 reads SYGVQD (reference sequence). V trimming: 2 bases; J trimming: 3 bases; junction bases outside the gene matches: 12. CDR3 length: 17 residues. The CDR3 DNA reads as TGCGCCAGCAGTGAGACTAGCGGATACCTGTATGACTACGAGCAGTACTTC. Its translation is CASSETSGYLYDYEQYF.

This chain connects TRBV2 to TRBJ2-7; 12 nucleotides match TRBD2. The trim removed 6 bases at V and 2 bases at J, leaving 5 bases unmatched. The V gene's germline CDR1 is SNHLY and CDR2 FYNNEI. CDR3 length: 15 residues. CDR3 loop: CASRATSGRPYEQYF. CDR3 nucleotides: TGTGCCAGCAGAGCCACTAGCGGGAGGCCCTACGAGCAGTACTTC.

This clone appeared a single time. Different DNA sequences within this sample yield the same CDR3. The chain combines TRBV18 with TRBJ2-7, with a possible D match to TRBD2 (7 bases). Germline loops: CDR1 KGHSH, CDR2 LQKENI. The CDR3 contains 14 residues. Trimming pared 3 bases from V and 2 bases from J, leaving 11 bases between. CDR3: CASSPGGGPYEQYF. The CDR3 bases are TGTGCCAGCTCACCTGGGGGGGGGCCCTACGAGCAGTACTTC. The full variable domain, with the rest looked up from reference TRBV18 and TRBJ2-7, is NAGVMQNPRHLVRRRGQEARLRCSPMKGHSHVYWYRQLPEEGLKFMVYLQKENIIDESGMPKERFSAEFPKEGPSILRIQQVVRGDSAAYFCASSPGGGPYEQYFGPGTRLTVT.

The chain links TRBV6-5 to TRBJ1-2, with D unclear. Germline CDR1 MNHEY, CDR2 SVGAGI. V gave up 5 bases and J gave up 4 bases, with 17 bases separating them. The CDR3 runs 15 residues. The chain's CDR3 is CASSPRAGASYGYTF. CDR3 sequence (DNA): TGTGCCAGCAGTCCGCGGGCGGGAGCTAGCTATGGCTACACCTTC.

The chain's CDR3 is CASSGGGAEQFF. CDR3 coding DNA: TGTGCCAGCAGTGGGGGTGGTGCTGAGCAGTTCTTC. The chain joins TRBV6-5 to TRBJ2-1; either TRBD1 or TRBD2 may supply D (5 bases each). The germline V gene has CDR1 MNHEY and CDR2 SVGAGI. The CDR3 consists of 12 residues. V dropped 5 bases and J dropped 9 bases, with 11 bases sitting between them.

This sequence joins TRBV18 and TRBJ1-2; D is ambiguous. V was cut by 4 bases and J by 7 bases, with 25 bases left in between. CDR1 is KGHSH, CDR2 LQKENI, per germline. This CDR3 has 17 amino acids. CDR3 coding DNA: TGTGCCAGCTCACTTGAGGCCCGGTTCCCACCGGGGAGTGGCTACACCTTC. It yields the protein CASSLEARFPPGSGYTF.